Each of the 19 T cell receptor beta chains below was sequenced from the same sample in a study of blood T cell repertoires in COVID-19. Measured with immunoSEQ multiplex PCR; TCRdb has only the in-frame clones, and not every one. The sample carries 130,000 to 150,000 clones, around 86% recorded once. The sample taken for sequencing was peripheral blood. The source of these receptors is a man older than 75 with acute or convalescent COVID-19.

The chain combines TRBV19 with TRBJ1-4, with D possibly being TRBD1 (6 bases). Trimming took 1 base from V and 7 from J, leaving 16 bases between them. The CDR3 is 16 amino acids. Germline V lookup: CDR1 LNHDA, CDR2 SQIVND (reference sequence). In DNA, the CDR3 is TGTGCCAGTAGTATAGTTAGAAGGGGGTGGTGTGAAAAACTGTTTTTT. Its protein is CASSIVRRGWCEKLFF. The full variable domain, with the rest looked up from reference TRBV19 and TRBJ1-4, is DGGITQSPKYLFRKEGQNVTLSCEQNLNHDAMYWYRQDPGQGLRLIYYSQIVNDFQKGDIAEGYSVSREKKESFPLTVTSAQKNPTAFYLCASSIVRRGWCEKLFFGSGTQLSVL.

This clone was seen only once. The chain joins TRBV18 to TRBJ1-5; TRBD1 matches at 7 bases. The CDR3 has 15 amino acids. V was pared by 1 base and J by 5 bases, with 5 bases of the junction left unmatched. Germline V gives CDR1 KGHSH, CDR2 LQKENI. The CDR3 is CASSPQTGVYQPQHF. The CDR3 DNA is TGTGCCAGCTCACCACAAACAGGGGTATATCAGCCCCAGCATTTT.

The chain couples TRBV7-6 to TRBJ2-3, with D tentatively TRBD2 (6 bases). Germline CDR1 and CDR2: SGHVS and FNYEAQ. V shed 1 base and J shed 2 bases, with 16 bases lying between them. The CDR3 has 17 residues. The CDR3 DNA follows: TGTGCCAGCAGCTTAGGCCGGGACTCCCGAACCACAGATACGCAGTATTTT. The encoded protein is CASSLGRDSRTTDTQYF.

The chain couples TRBV2 to TRBJ2-1, with 10 bases fitting TRBD2. The germline CDR1 and CDR2 sequences are SNHLY and FYNNEI. This CDR3 has 15 residues. V dropped 3 bases and J dropped 7; count of bases not matched to a gene: 6. For the CDR3, the DNA is TGTGCCAGCAGTGATTGGACTAGCGGAACAAATGAGCAGTTCTTC. This encodes CASSDWTSGTNEQFF.

Here the CDR3 reads CATSDLQGGTRGYTF. The CDR3, as DNA: TGTGCCACCAGTGATTTGCAAGGGGGTACGCGGGGCTACACCTTC. This chain connects TRBV24-1 to TRBJ1-2, with D possibly TRBD1 on 6 matching bases. V dropped 0 bases and J dropped 8 bases, with 15 bases sitting between them. The CDR3 is 15 residues long. In germline, CDR1 is KGHDR, CDR2 SFDVKD.

CDR3 loop: CASSLGRLAGNIQYF. The CDR3 nucleotides read TGTGCCAGCAGCTTAGGAAGGCTAGCGGGAAACATTCAGTACTTC. The rearrangement joins TRBV7-2 to TRBJ2-4, with TRBD2 identical over 8 bases. V was pared by 1 base and J by 6 bases, with 5 bases of the junction left unmatched. CDR1 and CDR2 (germline): SGHTA, FQGNSA. The CDR3 covers 15 residues.

The V call is TRBV24-1, the J call TRBJ2-1, with 8 bases matching TRBD2. Germline loops: CDR1 KGHDR, CDR2 SFDVKD. Losses at the gene ends were 0 bases for V and 6 bases for J; bases not matched to a gene: 6. This CDR3 contains 16 residues. CDR3 sequence reads: CATSDLPGLGSNEQFF. The CDR3 bases are TGTGCCACCAGTGATTTGCCGGGACTAGGGAGCAATGAGCAGTTCTTC.

V gene TRBV29-1 combines with J gene TRBJ2-7, with a weak D call TRBD1 (6 bases). CDR1 is SQVTM, CDR2 ANQGSEA, per germline. The V gene lost 6 bases and the J gene lost 5 bases, with 17 bases spanning the gap. The CDR3 is 13 residues long. The CDR3 is CSVLDGQPNEQYF. The CDR3 DNA reads as TGCAGCGTCCTGGACGGACAGCCAAACGAGCAGTACTTC.

This chain connects TRBV30 to TRBJ1-1; weak D call: TRBD1 (5 bases). This CDR3 is 15 amino acids long. Germline CDR1 is GTSNPN and CDR2 is SVGIG (reference sequence). Trimming removed 2 bases at V and 0 bases at J, with 13 bases between. CDR3 sequence reads: CAWSTAGTVNTEAFF. The CDR3 region has the DNA TGTGCCTGGAGTACAGCGGGGACGGTGAACACTGAAGCTTTCTTT.

This chain joins TRBV3-1 (or the pseudogene TRBV3-2) and TRBJ1-5; D is uncertain. The germline V and J ends were trimmed by 0 bases and 4 bases, with 7 bases remaining between them. This CDR3 comprises 14 residues. Germline V lookup: CDR1 LGHDT, CDR2 YNNKEL (reference sequence). Written as DNA, the CDR3 is TGTGCCAGCAGCCAAGAGGGAGGGAATCAGCCCCAGCATTTT. Protein sequence: CASSQEGGNQPQHF.

This chain uses TRBV28 with TRBJ1-2; no firm D call. Germline CDR1 is MDHEN and CDR2 is SYDVKM. The V end was cut by 5 bases, the J end by 4 bases, with 14 bases between. The CDR3 is made up of 14 amino acids. This CDR3 is CASSTGVGSYGYTF. The CDR3 region has the DNA TGTGCCAGCAGTACGGGTGTGGGGAGCTATGGCTACACCTTC.

V usage is TRBV5-4 and J usage is TRBJ2-7; TRBD2 matches 11 bases. Germline V gives CDR1 SGHNT, CDR2 YYREEE (reference sequence). The CDR3 runs to 15 residues. V shed 0 bases and J 6 bases; nucleotides not matched to a gene: 5. CDR3 sequence reads: CASSLDSGRALEQYF. CDR3 DNA: TGTGCCAGCAGCTTGGATAGCGGGAGGGCCCTCGAGCAGTACTTC.

This chain connects TRBV2 to TRBJ2-5; 14 positions agree with TRBD2. V lost 5 bases, J lost 2 bases, and 4 bases stayed unmatched. Germline V gene lookup returns CDR1 SNHLY and CDR2 FYNNEI. The CDR3 runs to 16 residues. CDR3 residues: CASSPGTSGRQETQYF. In DNA, the CDR3 is TGTGCCAGCAGTCCCGGGACTAGCGGGAGACAAGAGACCCAGTACTTC.

The chain has TRBV28 and TRBJ1-4; D gene uncertain. Germline V gene lookup returns CDR1 MDHEN and CDR2 SYDVKM. The CDR3 extends over 13 amino acids. The ends were cut back, 10 bases at V and 3 bases at J, with 12 bases in the middle. The CDR3 DNA reads TGTGCCACCGCGGCACTAGCTAATGAAAAACTGTTTTTT. Translation gives CATAALANEKLFF.

This clone was detected a few times. V usage is TRBV4-1 and J usage is TRBJ2-2, with 7 bases that match TRBD1. The CDR3 spans 17 residues. The V segment lost 3 bases and the J segment 4 bases; nucleotides outside the gene matches: 11. Germline V CDR1 and CDR2: MGHRA, YSYEKL. CDR3 coding DNA: TGCGCCAGCAGCCACATCGGAAGGGGGCGCGGCACCGGGGAGCTGTTTTTT. Its translation is CASSHIGRGRGTGELFF.

The rearrangement uses TRBV27 and TRBJ2-1; 9 bases are a match to TRBD2. The CDR3 runs 19 residues. Trimming took 4 bases from V and 6 from J; bases not matched to a gene: 19. Germline CDR1 and CDR2: MNHEY and SMNVEV (reference sequence). CDR3 residues: CASSYATVLSSGSGNEQFF. The DNA for the CDR3 is TGTGCCAGCAGTTACGCCACCGTTTTGAGTAGCGGGAGCGGCAATGAGCAGTTCTTC.

This sequence joins TRBV6-1 and TRBJ2-5; TRBD2 aligns across 10 bases. In germline, CDR1 is MNHNS, CDR2 SASEGT. The CDR3 consists of 17 residues. The V segment lost 5 bases and the J segment 5 bases; nucleotides outside the gene matches: 14. DNA for the CDR3: TGTGCCAGCAGTAAAGGGCTGCTAGCGGGAGTATGGGAGACCCAGTACTTC. This codes for CASSKGLLAGVWETQYF.

The rearrangement uses TRBV4-2 and TRBJ2-5; 7 bases fit TRBD1. CDR1 is LGHNA, CDR2 YNFKEQ, per germline. Germline trimming cut 1 base from V and 4 bases from J; bases unmatched to any gene: 6. This CDR3 is 15 amino acids long. The CDR3 reads CASSQAQGVSETQYF. As DNA, the CDR3 is TGTGCCAGCAGCCAAGCCCAGGGGGTCTCAGAGACCCAGTACTTC.

This clone was seen just once. V gene TRBV5-1 combines with J gene TRBJ2-1; 14 nucleotides line up with TRBD2. The CDR3 loop spans 16 amino acids. V gave up 5 bases and J gave up 8 bases; unmatched junction bases: 9. The germline gives CDR1 SGHRS, CDR2 YFSETQ. The CDR3, as DNA: TGCGCCAGCAGTCTCGGGACTAGCGGGAGTGGGGATGAGCAGTTCTTC. Residues: CASSLGTSGSGDEQFF.